The entry that follows covers one TCR beta chain sequence. This sample is part of a study of cytomegalovirus exposure and HLA in healthy donors. The trim removed 2 bases at V and 3 bases at J, leaving 4 bases unmatched. There are 14 residues in the CDR3. Germline V gene data show CDR1 as SGDLS and CDR2 as YYNGEE. Primers for the PCR totalled 60 Vbeta and 13 Jbeta. Sequencing was performed with immunoSEQ multiplex PCR; in TCRdb, only in-frame clones are kept and a portion is missing. The sample records about 140,000 clones, more than 70% being singletons. This receptor was obtained from a woman aged 50 to 60 in good health and CMV-seronegative. The chain combines TRBV9 with TRBJ1-2; 7 nucleotides match TRBD1. Sample: PBMCs. CDR3: CASSVRQGYYGYTF. The DNA of the CDR3 is TGTGCCAGCAGCGTGAGACAGGGATACTATGGCTACACCTTC.